This T cell receptor (beta chain) was profiled in a study of somatic mutations in cytotoxic T cells in rheumatoid arthritis. This clone was seen only a few times. Antigen specificity is unknown. Study-level points and caveats: Per patient, the largest CD8+ clone was found to exceed 20% of CD8+ cells in about an eighth of the roughly 65 cases.

The table came from immunoSEQ multiplex PCR; TCRdb's copy has only in-frame clones and leaves some out. The table shows over 15,000 clones, with 65% to 85% occurring only once. The CDR3 runs to 15 residues. V dropped 5 bases and J dropped 2; count of bases not matched to a gene: 9. Germline CDR1 and CDR2: SGHVS and FNYEAQ. Sequencing used CD8+ T cells sorted from blood. V usage is TRBV7-6 and J usage is TRBJ2-7; 7 bases map to TRBD1. The sequence derives from an adult with rheumatoid arthritis. The CDR3 region has the DNA TGTGCCAGCAGCCTCTACACGACAGGGACCTACGAGCAGTACTTC. It codes for CASSLYTTGTYEQYF.